This TCR beta chain was documented in a study of blood T cell repertoires in COVID-19. The wider study: The origin of the acute and convalescent COVID-19 samples was the United States, Italy and Spain. Sources were T cells, B-cell-depleted T cells, or PBMCs; the material itself was cDNA or gDNA.

The CDR3 loop spans 13 amino acids. The V end lost 3 bases, the J end lost 3 bases, and 8 bases lay between the germline ends. A Seattle source enrolled patients during active infection and followed them longitudinally. Per the study methods: Amplification from reference gene primers served as the basis for estimated nucleated cell counts. Profiling relied on immunoSEQ multiplex PCR, and the TCRdb table lists in-frame clones only, not all of them. V and J calls and clone size come straight from that table; D and trimming were deduced from the DNA. The profile shows a few hundred thousand clones, roughly 90% of them singletons.

The sample comprised peripheral blood. The TCR comes from a woman in her seventies with COVID-19, enrolled during active disease. The chain recombines TRBV12-3 or TRBV12-4 with TRBJ1-2; a weak D match, TRBD1 (6 bases). CDR3 DNA sequence: TGTGCCAGCAGTTTTCAGGGGTACTATGGCTACACCTTC. Its protein product is CASSFQGYYGYTF.